This TCR beta chain was identified during a study of cytomegalovirus exposure and HLA in healthy donors. At the level of the study: The study placed around 80% of its 398 genotyped donors in the Caucasian-associated ancestry cluster.

The PCR had 60 Vbeta and 13 Jbeta primers. Some clones are missing from TCRdb's copy, which holds only in-frame ones; the method was immunoSEQ multiplex PCR. The sample yields 100,000 to 150,000 clones, roughly 80% seen once. The CDR3 consists of 15 residues. In germline, CDR1 is SGDLS, CDR2 YYNGEE. The ends lost 4 bases at V and 8 bases at J; junction bases unmatched: 10. Study findings and constraints: A later analysis revealed that TCR association rates differed between HLA loci, peaking at DRB1 and bottoming out at HLA-C. Because they were indistinguishable, some V segments, including TRBV6-2 and TRBV6-3, were excluded. Later on, a genetic analysis was performed. It linked a missense variant in DCLRE1C with V- and J-gene trimming of TCR beta.

Notes on this clone: The antigen is undetermined.

Input material: PBMCs. The sequence was obtained from a man aged 35-49 years in good health and CMV-seronegative. The chain recombines TRBV9 with TRBJ1-4, with 8 bases that match TRBD1. CDR3 in DNA: TGTGCCAGCAGCCCGCGACAGGGGATGATCGAAAAACTGTTTTTT. This sequence encodes CASSPRQGMIEKLFF. The variable domain in full, with the rest retrieved from reference TRBV9 and TRBJ1-4, is DSGVTQTPKHLITATGQRVTLRCSPRSGDLSVYWYQQSLDQGLQFLIQYYNGEERAKGNILERFSAQQFPDLHSELNLSSLELGDSALYFCASSPRQGMIEKLFFGSGTQLSVL.